This T cell receptor beta chain was recorded in a study of blood T cell repertoires in COVID-19. CDR1 and CDR2 (germline): SGHTA, FQGNSA. V was pared by 5 bases and J by 0 bases, with 6 bases of the junction left unmatched. This CDR3 is 15 amino acids long. Clones were read by immunoSEQ multiplex PCR, and TCRdb kept only the in-frame ones, dropping some. The data contain about 330,000 clones, more than 85% of them singletons. Specimen: PBMCs or T cells enriched from blood (not recorded which). The clonotype was recovered from a woman aged 25-40 years who had recovered from COVID-19. This rearrangement joins TRBV7-2 to TRBJ1-2; 7 bases agree with TRBD1. CDR3 in amino acids: CASSPQGKANYGYTF. CDR3 nucleotides: TGTGCCAGCAGCCCACAGGGGAAGGCTAACTATGGCTACACCTTC.